The clone carrying this T cell receptor (beta chain) was observed a handful of times. What it recognizes is unknown. The data stem from a study of response to subunit inactivated influenza vaccine. Study conclusions and caveats: The authors suggested that few new T cells are recruited per seasonal influenza vaccination.

CDR1 is MNHNS and CDR2 is SASEGT in the germline V gene. The CDR3 runs 16 residues. Trimming left V 6 bases short and J 1 base short, with 15 bases between. One entry per CDR3 protein results from TCRdb running MiXCR on the RT-PCR reads. Among about 520,000 distinct CDR3 sequences, 7.2% were seen once, and the ten largest hold about an eighth. The sequence came from a man aged 50 to 75 who received an inactivated influenza vaccine. The chain couples TRBV6-1 to TRBJ2-2; D may be TRBD2 (5 bases). Sample: PBMCs from blood, taken approximately 25 months after vaccination. This CDR3 is CASSLLSSGNTGELFF. CDR3 sequence (DNA): TGTGCCAGCAGCCTACTGTCGAGCGGGAACACCGGGGAGCTGTTTTTT.